Listed below are T cell receptor beta chains from one sample, sequenced in a study of blood T cells in healthy people across ages. Each CDR3 protein gets one entry after TCRdb re-called the 5' RACE reads with MiXCR. The profile shows more than 450,000 distinct CDR3 sequences, about 27% of them singletons. The same data also contributed to another study, on T cells of mothers and their children.

Source material: blood. All receptors derive from a boy aged 2-15 years in good health. The CDR3 runs from the conserved cysteine through the conserved F or W. The order of the fields is clone size, V gene, CDR3 protein. Expanded clones are given a class, and other clones once, few, many or no size at all.

>.|TRBV10-3
CAISDSLAGGGEQFF
>.|TRBV12-3/TRBV12-4
CASSLGRAIGGELFF
>.|TRBV20-1
CSALGASGNHEQFF
>few|TRBV10-3
CAISDPGDSYEQYF
>many|TRBV12-3/TRBV12-4
CASSLGQGNTIYF
>.|TRBV5-5
CASSSLGAGPTGELFF
>few|TRBV7-7
CASSLGGATGELFF
>.|TRBV5-1
CASSRTGPPDTQYF
>few|TRBV7-6
CASTPRWPNTGELFF
>once|TRBV3-1
CASSHTPGTSSTDTQYF
>few|TRBV21-1
CASSKGSVRILF
>few|TRBV6-1
CASSPEIYTF
>.|TRBV10-3
CAISESSQPIIHTEAFF
>.|TRBV7-9
CASRDQGNEQFF
>few|TRBV28
CASSLQGAPTEAFF
>.|TRBV12-3/TRBV12-4
CASSLRRTDTGELFF
>.|TRBV7-2
CASSLKGNYGYTF
>.|TRBV20-1
CSAIQGFNSPLHF
>.|TRBV27
CASSLAVGAFSEQYF
>few|TRBV6-5
CASGIDRNYGYTF
>many|TRBV3-1
CASRPLRTGGLETQYF
>.|TRBV6-5
CASSAGHRSVQYF
>.|TRBV6-1
CASSDPGGSGNTIYF
>.|TRBV6-1
CASSEDRRFSYEQYF
>few|TRBV18
CASSTGLAGNTGELFF
>few|TRBV12-3/TRBV12-4
CASSPADYNEQFF
>few|TRBV28
CASSLFKQTYEQYF
>few|TRBV10-3
CAISERRLVNYNEQFF